The rows below give T cell receptor beta chains drawn from one sample of a study of cytomegalovirus exposure and HLA in healthy donors. Sequencing was performed with immunoSEQ multiplex PCR; in TCRdb, only in-frame clones are kept and a portion is missing. The table has 200,000 to 300,000 clones, almost 85% seen once; the top ten hold about 2%. Material: PBMCs. The origin of the receptors is a woman in her 40s in good health and CMV-seropositive. The CDR3 runs from the conserved cysteine through the conserved F or W. The D gene is left open where the match is weak. Expanded clones are given a class, and other clones once, few, many or no size at all.

v_gene	d_gene	j_gene	abundance	CDR3nt	CDR3aa
TRBV11-2	.	TRBJ2-7	.	TGTGCCAGCAGCCCTTCCCCCGGGGGACCCTGGGAGCAGTACTTC	CASSPSPGGPWEQYF
TRBV7-7	TRBD2	TRBJ2-5	.	TGTGCCAGCAGCTTAGGCGGGGGGGGCGCAGTAGAGACCCAGTACTTC	CASSLGGGGAVETQYF
TRBV5-6	.	TRBJ1-5	few	TGTGCCAGCAGCACCGGGGGGGCGAGCAATCAGCCCCAGCATTTT	CASSTGGASNQPQHF
TRBV9	TRBD2	TRBJ2-5	.	TGTGCCAGCACCCTATCGACTAGCGGGCAAGAGACCCAGTACTTC	CASTLSTSGQETQYF
TRBV19	TRBD1	TRBJ2-7	.	TGTGCCAGTAGTATAGGGGGACAGGGACTTAGCTCCTACGAGCAGTACTTC	CASSIGGQGLSSYEQYF
TRBV5-1	TRBD2	TRBJ2-7	.	TGCGCCAGCAGAAGTAGCGGGAGCGAGCAGTACTTC	CASRSSGSEQYF
TRBV7-8	.	TRBJ1-3	medium-sized	TGTGCCAGCAGCTTAGACAGTACGGGAAACACCATATATTTT	CASSLDSTGNTIYF
TRBV11-3	.	TRBJ2-1	.	TGTGCCAGCAGCTCCTGGGCAAATGAGCAGTTCTTC	CASSSWANEQFF
TRBV11-3	.	TRBJ2-3	.	TGTGCCAGCAGCTCCCAGGGTAGGAGCACAGATACGCAGTATTTT	CASSSQGRSTDTQYF
TRBV7-7	TRBD1	TRBJ2-7	few	TGTGCCAGCAGCTTCAGGACAGGTCCCTACGAGCAGTACTTC	CASSFRTGPYEQYF
TRBV7-2	TRBD1	TRBJ1-1	.	TGTGCCAGCAGCGGGGGACAGCCTGGAGCAGTTCGGGCTTTCTTT	CASSGGQPGAVRAFF
TRBV2	TRBD2	TRBJ2-1	.	TGTGCCAGCAGTGAAATGGAAGGGTTGGGGGGGAGAAATGAGCAGTTCTTC	CASSEMEGLGGRNEQFF
TRBV11-2	TRBD2	TRBJ2-7	.	TGTGCCAGCAGCTTACCGGGAGGCTTTTCCGAAAGTTCCTACGAGCAGTACTTC	CASSLPGGFSESSYEQYF
TRBV10-3	.	TRBJ2-1	.	TGTGCCATCAGTGAATCCTCCAATGAGCAGTTCTTC	CAISESSNEQFF